One and the same sample provided the 9 T cell receptor beta chains below, sequenced in a study of T cells after yellow fever vaccination. A single record per CDR3 protein comes from TCRdb applying MiXCR to the 5' RACE reads. Of a few hundred thousand distinct CDR3 sequences in the sample, roughly 21% were seen once. The material sequenced was PBMCs, taken 15 days after the yellow fever booster vaccination. The receptors were sampled from a man younger than 40 who received the YFV17D yellow fever vaccine.

The rearrangement uses TRBV9 and TRBJ2-1; TRBD2 aligns across 10 bases. The CDR3 totals 17 residues. J gave up 0 bases and V 2 bases, and 5 bases lay outside the gene matches. The germline gives CDR1 SGDLS, CDR2 YYNGEE. CDR3 in DNA: TGTGCCAGCAGCGTGTCTAGCGGGAGTAGCTCCTACAATGAGCAGTTCTTC. This translates into CASSVSSGSSSYNEQFF.

The chain employs TRBV9 and TRBJ2-7; 8 nucleotides match TRBD2. Germline assignment: CDR1 SGDLS and CDR2 YYNGEE. This CDR3 region has 14 residues. The V segment lost 4 bases and the J segment 6 bases; nucleotides outside the gene matches: 9. DNA for the CDR3: TGTGCCAGCAGCATGACGGGACTAGGTCGCGAGCAGTACTTC. Translated, it gives CASSMTGLGREQYF.

A few counts support this clonotype. The V call is TRBV5-1, the J call TRBJ1-1; D is ambiguous. The CDR3 contains 12 residues. Looked up from germline, CDR1 is SGHRS and CDR2 is YFSETQ. V shed 6 bases and J shed 3 bases, with 9 bases lying between them. The CDR3 loop reads CASTGRDTEAFF. CDR3 nucleotide sequence: TGCGCCAGCACGGGGAGAGACACTGAAGCTTTCTTT.

The rearrangement links TRBV7-9 to TRBJ2-3, with a weak D call TRBD2 (5 bases). The CDR3 spans 14 residues. CDR1 and CDR2 (germline): SEHNR, FQNEAQ (reference sequence). V shed 5 bases and J shed 2 bases, with 11 bases lying between them. Here the CDR3 DNA reads TGTGCCAGCAGCCGAGCGGCCTTCACAGATACGCAGTATTTT. This sequence encodes CASSRAAFTDTQYF.

This clonotype was detected only a few times. The rearrangement joins TRBV20-1 to TRBJ2-3, with 11 bases that match TRBD2. Germline-derived CDR1 and CDR2 are DFQATT and SNEGSKA (reference sequence). The CDR3 contains 15 residues. The J segment lost 4 bases and the V segment lost 7 bases, leaving 10 bases of the junction unmatched. The CDR3 protein is CSGGLLAGGADTQYF. In nucleotides, the CDR3 is TGCAGTGGAGGGCTCCTAGCGGGAGGTGCAGATACGCAGTATTTT.

This rearrangement joins TRBV2 to TRBJ2-5; 7 bases match TRBD2. This CDR3 is built from 13 residues. Trimming at V came to 7 bases and at J to 5 bases, leaving 7 bases not matched to a gene. Germline V CDR1 and CDR2: SNHLY, FYNNEI. For the CDR3, the DNA is TGTGCCAGCACGGCGGGAGTCGTTGAGACCCAGTACTTC. It is translated as CASTAGVVETQYF. The variable domain in full, completed from reference TRBV2 and TRBJ2-5, reads EPEVTQTPSHQVTQMGQEVILRCVPISNHLYFYWYRQILGQKVEFLVSFYNNEISEKSEIFDDQFSVERPDGSNFTLKIRSTKLEDSAMYFCASTAGVVETQYFGPGTRLLVL.

V and J are TRBV7-2 and TRBJ2-4; no clear D. This CDR3 region has 17 residues. Trimming removed 5 bases from V and 8 bases from J, with 25 bases in between. CDR1 is SGHTA and CDR2 is FQGNSA in the germline V gene. The CDR3 reads CASSPYSGRSTTDIQYF. CDR3 nucleotides: TGTGCCAGCAGCCCATATTCTGGACGCTCGACCACGGACATTCAGTACTTC.

The J gene is TRBJ2-7, the V gene TRBV5-1; no clear D. V was clipped by 0 bases and J by 2 bases, with 9 bases between them. Per the germline V gene, CDR1 is SGHRS and CDR2 is YFSETQ. The CDR3 runs to 14 residues. CDR3 DNA sequence: TGCGCCAGCAGCTTGGACACGACTGCCTACGAGCAGTACTTC. Encoded protein: CASSLDTTAYEQYF.

This clonotype showed up many times. This chain uses TRBV5-4 with TRBJ1-5; tentatively, D is TRBD1 (5 bases). Germline lookup yields CDR1 SGHNT and CDR2 YYREEE (reference sequence). The CDR3 contains 15 residues. V was clipped by 0 bases and J by 4 bases, with 11 bases between them. The CDR3 sequence is CASSLGTEGNQPQHF. CDR3 bases: TGTGCCAGCAGCTTGGGGACGGAGGGGAATCAGCCCCAGCATTTT. The complete variable domain, with remaining parts taken from reference TRBV5-4 and TRBJ1-5, reads ETGVTQSPTHLIKTRGQQVTLRCSSQSGHNTVSWYQQALGQGPQFIFQYYREEENGRGNFPPRFSGLQFPNYSSELNVNALELDDSALYLCASSLGTEGNQPQHFGDGTRLSIL.